The entry below gives a single T cell receptor beta chain sequence along with its context. The antigen is undetermined. These data belong to a study of TIL therapy for anti-PD-1-resistant metastatic lung cancer. Overall study findings and caveats: Treatment-naive, never-smoker and oncogene-addicted patients were overrepresented in this highly selected cohort.

Germline V CDR1 and CDR2: SGHAT, FQNNGV. V shed 3 bases and J 3 bases; nucleotides not matched to a gene: 7. The CDR3 sequence is 15 residues long. The sample's time point: pre-treatment sample, taken before nivolumab and TIL therapy. This was the immunoSEQ v3 assay. Profiled with immunoSEQ multiplex PCR; TCRdb holds only in-frame clones, not every one. The repertoire holds about 60,000 clones, around 87% seen once, with around 2.6% in the top ten. This rearrangement joins TRBV11-2 to TRBJ1-1, with TRBD1 matching 7 bases. The sample here was blood, taken at baseline. The receptor comes from a person aged 25 to 85 with non-small cell lung cancer. CDR3 amino acids: CASSLGQSRYTEAFF. CDR3 DNA: TGTGCCAGCAGCTTGGGACAGTCCAGGTACACTGAAGCTTTCTTT.